Following are 10 T cell receptor beta chains from one sample sequenced in a study of OX40 agonist ivuxolimab in advanced cancers. Profiling relied on immunoSEQ multiplex PCR, and the TCRdb table lists in-frame clones only, not all of them. This sample has about 73,000 clones, with 85% to 90% found just once. Sample: CD4+ or CD8+ T cells sorted from blood, taken in a trial of the OX40 agonist ivuxolimab. Receptor source: an adult with an advanced solid tumor such as melanoma, head and neck, liver or kidney cancer.

The CDR3 loop is CASSYRTGTYNEQFF. DNA for the CDR3: TGTGCCAGCAGTTACCGCACAGGGACCTACAATGAGCAGTTCTTC. The chain recombines TRBV6-5 with TRBJ2-1; D possibly corresponds to TRBD1 (6 bases). The CDR3 extends over 15 amino acids. Germline assignment: CDR1 MNHEY and CDR2 SVGAGI. Trimming took off 2 bases at V and 2 bases at J, with 10 bases between the two ends.

The chain has TRBV28 and TRBJ1-1; D remains unclear. Germline V gives CDR1 MDHEN, CDR2 SYDVKM. The CDR3 contains 15 residues. Trimming removed 4 bases at V and 3 bases at J, with 15 bases between. Here the CDR3 DNA reads TGTGCCAGCAGTTGGGTGAGTCAGATAGACACTGAAGCTTTCTTT. Translation gives CASSWVSQIDTEAFF.

V is TRBV5-6 and J is TRBJ2-7; TRBD1 might be the D (6 bases). CDR1 and CDR2 from the germline V gene are SGHDT and YYEEEE. Deletions cut 1 base from V and 2 bases from J, with 13 bases between. CDR3 length: 15 residues. This CDR3 reads CASSLSLAGAYEQYF. As DNA, the CDR3 is TGTGCCAGCAGCTTGAGTCTGGCAGGGGCCTACGAGCAGTACTTC. Looking up the rest from reference TRBV5-6 and TRBJ2-7 gives the full variable domain: DAGVTQSPTHLIKTRGQQVTLRCSPKSGHDTVSWYQQALGQGPQFIFQYYEEEERQRGNFPDRFSGHQFPNYSSELNVNALLLGDSALYLCASSLSLAGAYEQYFGPGTRLTVT.

The rearrangement links TRBV7-6 to TRBJ2-2, with D possibly matching TRBD2 (5 bases). Germline V gene sequence: CDR1 SGHVS, CDR2 FNYEAQ. The V end was cut by 8 bases, the J end by 0 bases, with 7 bases between. This CDR3 contains 13 residues. CDR3 amino acids: CASYGANTGELFF. DNA for the CDR3: TGTGCCAGCTACGGGGCGAACACCGGGGAGCTGTTTTTT.

This chain joins TRBV30 and TRBJ2-5; the D is unclear. There are 13 residues in the CDR3. Trimming stripped 0 bases from V and 11 bases from J, with 16 bases between. Germline CDR1 is GTSNPN and CDR2 is SVGIG (reference sequence). The CDR3 region has the DNA TGTGCCTGGAGTGTACTACGCGGAGATGAGCAGTACTTC. Translated, it gives CAWSVLRGDEQYF.

The V call is TRBV9, the J call TRBJ2-4; 8 bases fit TRBD2. Germline CDR1 is SGDLS and CDR2 is YYNGEE. The CDR3 covers 20 residues. J was trimmed by 1 base and V by 0 bases; bases with no gene match: 15. CDR3 DNA: TGTGCCAGCAGCGTAGGTCCGGCGGGGGGCCCATCTCCTGCCAAAAACATTCAGTACTTC. This gives the protein CASSVGPAGGPSPAKNIQYF.

The rearrangement uses TRBV7-2 and TRBJ2-3; tentatively, D is TRBD2 (5 bases). V lost 1 base and J 2 bases, leaving 10 bases between the germline ends. The CDR3 covers 15 residues. The V gene's germline CDR1 is SGHTA and CDR2 FQGNSA. CDR3 sequence (DNA): TGTGCCAGCAGCTTAGGAGGCGGGCCCACAGATACGCAGTATTTT. Amino acids: CASSLGGGPTDTQYF.

V usage is TRBV9 and J usage is TRBJ1-2; D is possibly TRBD1 (5 bases). Between the trimmed V and J ends, which lost 4 bases and 5 bases, there was a span of 18 bases. This CDR3 region has 15 residues. CDR1 is SGDLS and CDR2 is YYNGEE in the germline V gene. CDR3 sequence reads: CASSLGGGVIYGYTF. The CDR3 DNA is TGTGCCAGCAGCTTGGGGGGAGGAGTCATTTATGGCTACACCTTC.

This clone showed up just once. This chain connects TRBV11-2 to TRBJ2-7, with D perhaps TRBD1 (5 bases). Germline CDR1 is SGHAT and CDR2 is FQNNGV. The CDR3 consists of 14 residues. Trimming removed 1 base at V and 3 bases at J, with 10 bases between. CDR3 sequence reads: CASSLGGRVYEQYF. For the CDR3, the DNA is TGTGCCAGCAGCTTAGGTGGCAGGGTCTACGAGCAGTACTTC.

The V and J genes are TRBV11-2 and TRBJ2-7; no firm D call. CDR1 and CDR2 (germline): SGHAT, FQNNGV. The CDR3 extends over 10 amino acids. Trimming took off 5 bases at V and 4 bases at J, with 3 bases between the two ends. This CDR3 reads CASSAYEQYF. Written as DNA, the CDR3 is TGTGCCAGCAGCGCATACGAGCAGTACTTC.